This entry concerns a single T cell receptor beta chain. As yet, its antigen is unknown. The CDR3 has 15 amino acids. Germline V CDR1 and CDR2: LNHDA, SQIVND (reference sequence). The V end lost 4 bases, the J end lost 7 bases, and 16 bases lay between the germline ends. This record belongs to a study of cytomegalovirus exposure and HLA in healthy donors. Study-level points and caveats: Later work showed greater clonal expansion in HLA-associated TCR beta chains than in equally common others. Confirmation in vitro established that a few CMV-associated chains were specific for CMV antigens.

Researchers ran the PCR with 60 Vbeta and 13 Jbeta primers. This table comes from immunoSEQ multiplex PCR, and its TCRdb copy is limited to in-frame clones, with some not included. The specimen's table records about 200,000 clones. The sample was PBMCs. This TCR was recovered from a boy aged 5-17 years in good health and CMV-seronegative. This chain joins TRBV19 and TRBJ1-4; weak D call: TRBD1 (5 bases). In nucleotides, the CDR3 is TGTGCCAGTAGTAGCGTCAGGGCTGGGATTGAAAAACTGTTTTTT. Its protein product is CASSSVRAGIEKLFF.